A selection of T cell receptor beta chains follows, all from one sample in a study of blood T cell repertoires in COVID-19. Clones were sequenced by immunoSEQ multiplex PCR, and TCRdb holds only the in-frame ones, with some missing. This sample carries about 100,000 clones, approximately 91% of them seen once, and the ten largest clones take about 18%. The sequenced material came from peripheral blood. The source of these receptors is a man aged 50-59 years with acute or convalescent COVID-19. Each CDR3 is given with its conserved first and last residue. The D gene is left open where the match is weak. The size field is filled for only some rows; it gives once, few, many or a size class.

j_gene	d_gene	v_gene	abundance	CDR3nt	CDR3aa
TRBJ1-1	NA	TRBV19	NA	TGTGCCAGTAGCTGGGGAGCCGACAACACTGAAGCTTTCTTT	CASSWGADNTEAFF
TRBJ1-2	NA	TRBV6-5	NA	TGTGCCAGCAGATTCACAGCTTCCTATGGCTACACCTTC	CASRFTASYGYTF
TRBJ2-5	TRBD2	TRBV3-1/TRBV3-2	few	TGTGCCAGCAGCCAAGCGATAGCGGGGGGCCAAGAGACCCAGTACTTC	CASSQAIAGGQETQYF
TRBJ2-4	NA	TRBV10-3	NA	TGTGCCATCAGTGAGTCGGCGGCAGCCCGGAACATTCAGTACTTC	CAISESAAARNIQYF
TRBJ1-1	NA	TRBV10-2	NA	TGCGCCAGCAGTGAGTCGATGGACAGCCGTGGAGCTTTCTTT	CASSESMDSRGAFF
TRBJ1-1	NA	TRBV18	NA	TGTGCCAGCTCACCGAGGATTAGGGAAGCTTTCTTT	CASSPRIREAFF
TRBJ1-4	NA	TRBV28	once	TGTGCCAGCAGTGCCACAGGGATAACTAATGAAAAACTGTTTTTT	CASSATGITNEKLFF
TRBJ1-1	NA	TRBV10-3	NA	TGTGCCATCAGAGGACAGTCAAACACTGAAGCTTTCTTT	CAIRGQSNTEAFF
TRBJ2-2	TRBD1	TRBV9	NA	TGTGCCAGCACCAGGGGGCTAGAAACCGGGGAGCTGTTTTTT	CASTRGLETGELFF
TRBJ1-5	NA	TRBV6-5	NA	TGTGCCAGCAGTTACCAATTGAATCAGCCCCAGCATTTT	CASSYQLNQPQHF
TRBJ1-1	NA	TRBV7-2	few	TGTGCCAGCAGCTTAGGACAGAACACTGAAGCTTTCTTT	CASSLGQNTEAFF
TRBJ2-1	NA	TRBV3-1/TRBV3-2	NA	TGTGCCAGCAGCCAAAGGGGAGGGGGCTCCTACAATGAGCAGTTCTTC	CASSQRGGGSYNEQFF
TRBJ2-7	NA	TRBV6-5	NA	TGTGCCAGTATCCGCCCGGGCGAGCAGTACTTC	CASIRPGEQYF
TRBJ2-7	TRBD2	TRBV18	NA	TGTGCCAGCTCAACGACTAGCGGGGGCTCCTACGAGCAGTACTTC	CASSTTSGGSYEQYF
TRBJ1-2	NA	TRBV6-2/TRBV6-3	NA	TGTGCCAGCAGCCCCCTCGGGGGGCGCAATGGCTACACCTTC	CASSPLGGRNGYTF
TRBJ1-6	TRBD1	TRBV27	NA	TGTGCCAGCAGTTTTGGACAGGGGACCTCACCCCTCCACTTT	CASSFGQGTSPLHF
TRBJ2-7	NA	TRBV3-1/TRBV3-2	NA	TGTGCCAGCAGCCAAGATTTAAGCATACCCTACGAGCAGTACTTC	CASSQDLSIPYEQYF
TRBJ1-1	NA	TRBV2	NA	TGTGCCAGCAGTGCGTCGAACACTGAAGCTTTCTTT	CASSASNTEAFF
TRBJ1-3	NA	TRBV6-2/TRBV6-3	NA	TGTGCCAGCAGTTACTCGGTCCTATTCTCTGGAAACACCATATATTTT	CASSYSVLFSGNTIYF
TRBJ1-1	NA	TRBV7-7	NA	TGTGCCAGCGGATTGAGCGAGAACACTGAAGCTTTCTTT	CASGLSENTEAFF
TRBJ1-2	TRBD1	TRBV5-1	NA	TGCGCCAGCAGCCCCGACAGGGTGAAAGGCTACACCTTC	CASSPDRVKGYTF
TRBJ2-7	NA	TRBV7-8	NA	TGTGCCAGCAGCTTAGGACTGGCCCGGGGAGCCTACGAGCAGTACTTC	CASSLGLARGAYEQYF
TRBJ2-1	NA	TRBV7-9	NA	TGTGCCAGCAGCTTTCAGGGACTCGATGAGCAGTTCTTC	CASSFQGLDEQFF
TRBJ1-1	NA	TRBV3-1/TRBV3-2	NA	TGTGCCAGCAGCCAGGGCAGGAACACTGAAGCTTTCTTT	CASSQGRNTEAFF
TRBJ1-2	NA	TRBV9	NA	TGTGCCAGCAGCCCGTTACAGACTGGCTACACCTTC	CASSPLQTGYTF
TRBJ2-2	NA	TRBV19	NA	TGTGCCAGTAGTATGTCTGGGTCGACAGCGAACACCGGGGAGCTGTTTTTT	CASSMSGSTANTGELFF
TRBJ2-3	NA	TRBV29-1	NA	TGCAGCGTCCCTGGCGGTAGCACAGATACGCAGTATTTT	CSVPGGSTDTQYF
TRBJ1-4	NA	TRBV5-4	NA	TGTGCCAGCAGCTTGACCGGGGGGAATGAAAAACTGTTTTTT	CASSLTGGNEKLFF
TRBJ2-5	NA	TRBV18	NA	TGTGCCAGCTCCCCCGCCGGCGGGGAGACCCAGTACTTC	CASSPAGGETQYF
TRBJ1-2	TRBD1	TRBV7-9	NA	TGTGCCAGCAGCTTAATGGGACAGCGCGGCTACACCTTC	CASSLMGQRGYTF
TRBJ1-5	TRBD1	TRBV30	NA	TGTGCCTGGAGTGACCAAGGGACAGTGGGCCATCAGCCCCAGCATTTT	CAWSDQGTVGHQPQHF
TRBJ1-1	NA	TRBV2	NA	TGTGCCAGCAGTGAGGACAGAGGGAACACTGAAGCTTTCTTT	CASSEDRGNTEAFF
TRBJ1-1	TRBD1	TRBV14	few	TGTGCCAGCGGCCAACAGGGGGTTCCTGAAGCTTTCTTT	CASGQQGVPEAFF
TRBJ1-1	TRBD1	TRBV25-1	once	TGTGCCAGCAGGACAGGGGGCCTTGAAGCTTTCTTT	CASRTGGLEAFF
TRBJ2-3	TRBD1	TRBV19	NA	TGTGCCTCTAGACAGGGAACAGATACGCAGTATTTT	CASRQGTDTQYF
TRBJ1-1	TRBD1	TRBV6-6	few	TGTGCCAGCACTACAGGGGGGGACACTGAAGCTTTCTTT	CASTTGGDTEAFF
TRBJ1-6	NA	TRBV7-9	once	TGTGCCAGCAGCTTAGCACAGGTCAATTCACCCCTCCACTTT	CASSLAQVNSPLHF
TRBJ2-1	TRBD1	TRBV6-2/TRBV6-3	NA	TGTGCCAGCAGTTACTCGGTAGGGACAGGGAGCTCCTACAATGAGCAGTTCTTC	CASSYSVGTGSSYNEQFF
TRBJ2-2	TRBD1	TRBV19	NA	TGTGCCAGTAGTATCGGACAGGCAACCGGGGAGCTGTTTTTT	CASSIGQATGELFF
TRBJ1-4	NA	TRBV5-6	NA	TGTGCCAGCAATCCCCAGGGTCGAGAAAAACTGTTTTTT	CASNPQGREKLFF
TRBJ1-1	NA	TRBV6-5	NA	TGTGCCAGCAGTTCCGCTAGGATAACTGAAGCTTTCTTT	CASSSARITEAFF
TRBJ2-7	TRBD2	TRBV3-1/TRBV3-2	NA	TGTGCCAGCAGTCAGGGACTAGCGGGGGGTCCCTACGAGCAGTACTTC	CASSQGLAGGPYEQYF